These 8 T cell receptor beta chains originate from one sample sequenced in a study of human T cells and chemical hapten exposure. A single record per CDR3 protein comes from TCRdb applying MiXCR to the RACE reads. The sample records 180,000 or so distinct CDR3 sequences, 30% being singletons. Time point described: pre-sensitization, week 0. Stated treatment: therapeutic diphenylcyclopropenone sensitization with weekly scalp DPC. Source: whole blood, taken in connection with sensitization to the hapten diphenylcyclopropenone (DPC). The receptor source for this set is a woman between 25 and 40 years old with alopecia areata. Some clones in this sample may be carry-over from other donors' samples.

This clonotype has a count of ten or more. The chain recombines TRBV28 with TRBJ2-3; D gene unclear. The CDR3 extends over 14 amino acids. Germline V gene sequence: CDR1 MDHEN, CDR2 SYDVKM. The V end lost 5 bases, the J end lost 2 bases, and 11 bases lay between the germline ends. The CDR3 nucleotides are TGTGCCAGCAGTCCACCGGGCTCCACAGATACGCAGTATTTT. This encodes CASSPPGSTDTQYF.

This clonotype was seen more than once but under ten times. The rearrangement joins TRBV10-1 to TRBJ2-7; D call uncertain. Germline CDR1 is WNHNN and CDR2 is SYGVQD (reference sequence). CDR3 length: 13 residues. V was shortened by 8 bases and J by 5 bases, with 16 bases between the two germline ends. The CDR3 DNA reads TGCGCCAGCGTTGTTAATAAGGACGACGAGCAGTACTTC. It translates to CASVVNKDDEQYF.

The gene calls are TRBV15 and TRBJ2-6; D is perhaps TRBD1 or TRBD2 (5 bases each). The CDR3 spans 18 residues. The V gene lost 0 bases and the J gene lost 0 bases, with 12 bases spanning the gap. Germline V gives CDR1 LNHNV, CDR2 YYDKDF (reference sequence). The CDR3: CATSRDGMGTSGANVLTF. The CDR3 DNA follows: TGTGCCACCAGCAGAGACGGGATGGGGACCTCTGGGGCCAACGTCCTGACTTTC.

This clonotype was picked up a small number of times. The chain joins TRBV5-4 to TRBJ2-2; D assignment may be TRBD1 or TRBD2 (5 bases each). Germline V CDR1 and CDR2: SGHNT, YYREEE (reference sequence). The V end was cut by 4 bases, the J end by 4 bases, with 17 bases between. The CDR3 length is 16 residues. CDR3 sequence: CASSRETGTSTGELFF. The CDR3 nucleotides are TGTGCCAGCAGCCGTGAAACCGGGACGTCCACCGGGGAGCTGTTTTTT.

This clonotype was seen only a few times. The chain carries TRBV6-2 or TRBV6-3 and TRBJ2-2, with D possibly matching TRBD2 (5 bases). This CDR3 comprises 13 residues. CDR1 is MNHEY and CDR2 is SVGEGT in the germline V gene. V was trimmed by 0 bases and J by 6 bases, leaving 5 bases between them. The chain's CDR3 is CASSYSRAGELFF. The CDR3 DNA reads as TGTGCCAGCAGTTACTCGCGGGCCGGGGAGCTGTTTTTT.

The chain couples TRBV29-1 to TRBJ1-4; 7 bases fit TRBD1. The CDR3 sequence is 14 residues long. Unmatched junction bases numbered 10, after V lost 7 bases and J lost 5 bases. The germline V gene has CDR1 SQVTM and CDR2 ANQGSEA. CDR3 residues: CSARDRGLNEKLFF. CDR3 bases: TGCAGCGCCCGGGACAGAGGCCTAAATGAAAAACTGTTTTTT.

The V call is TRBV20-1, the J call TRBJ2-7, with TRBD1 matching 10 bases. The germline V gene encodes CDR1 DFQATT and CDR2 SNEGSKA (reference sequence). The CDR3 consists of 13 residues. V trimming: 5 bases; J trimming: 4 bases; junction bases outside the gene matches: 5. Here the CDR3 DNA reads TGCAGTGCTGCCCGGGACAGGGGATACGAGCAGTACTTC. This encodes CSAARDRGYEQYF.

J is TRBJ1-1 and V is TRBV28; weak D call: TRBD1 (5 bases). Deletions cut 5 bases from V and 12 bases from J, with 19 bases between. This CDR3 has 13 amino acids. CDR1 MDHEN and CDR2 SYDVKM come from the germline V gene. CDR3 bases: TGTGCCAGCAGTACCCGGGACCCCTGGGAGACTTTCTTT. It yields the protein CASSTRDPWETFF.